A single sample gave rise to the 11 T cell receptor beta chains below, sequenced in a study of control samples from healthy donors and cancer patients. Produced via immunoSEQ multiplex PCR; TCRdb's table is partial and in-frame only. The sample contains a few hundred thousand clones, around 90% of which appear only once. What was sequenced was PBMCs. These receptors all stem from a man aged 35 to 55 with head and neck cancer.

The V and J genes are TRBV6-5 and TRBJ1-5; D perhaps matches TRBD1 (5 bases). Germline values: CDR1 MNHEY, CDR2 SVGAGI. This CDR3 comprises 14 residues. Trimming removed 9 bases from V and 6 bases from J, with 18 bases in between. The CDR3 loop reads CASVQGPGFQPQHF. The CDR3 nucleotides are TGTGCCAGTGTCCAGGGCCCGGGTTTTCAGCCCCAGCATTTT.

The J gene is TRBJ1-2, the V gene TRBV18; the match to TRBD1 covers 10 bases. The CDR3 is 15 amino acids. Trimming removed 2 bases from V and 4 bases from J; junction bases left unmatched: 4. The V gene's germline CDR1 is KGHSH and CDR2 LQKENI. For the CDR3, the DNA is TGTGCCAGCTCACCAGCAGGGACAGGGGTCTATGGCTACACCTTC. Translating it yields CASSPAGTGVYGYTF.

V and J are TRBV5-1 and TRBJ2-1; TRBD2 matches 13 bases. J was trimmed by 1 base and V by 0 bases; bases with no gene match: 4. This CDR3 has 18 amino acids. Germline values: CDR1 SGHRS, CDR2 YFSETQ. CDR3 nucleotides: TGCGCCAGCAGCTTGGTAGTGGGACTAGCGGGGTCCTACAATGAGCAGTTCTTC. It yields the protein CASSLVVGLAGSYNEQFF.

The rearrangement uses TRBV2 and TRBJ1-2; D may be TRBD1 (5 bases). V was clipped by 6 bases and J by 9 bases, with 20 bases between them. This CDR3 has 14 amino acids. Per germline, CDR1 SNHLY and CDR2 FYNNEI. The CDR3 here is CASSAGTSVGSYTF. In nucleotides, the CDR3 is TGTGCCAGCAGCGCCGGGACCTCAGTCGGGAGCTACACCTTC.

The chain uses TRBV30 and TRBJ1-4; D gene ambiguous. Trimming took 6 bases from V and 6 from J, leaving 8 bases between them. The germline V gene encodes CDR1 GTSNPN and CDR2 SVGIG (reference sequence). The CDR3 has 11 amino acids. Here the CDR3 DNA reads TGTGCCTGCCTCTCTTATGAAAAACTGTTTTTT. Amino acids: CACLSYEKLFF.

This chain's CDR3 is CASSFGTASYEQYF. The CDR3 DNA reads TGTGCCAGCAGCTTCGGGACGGCATCCTACGAGCAGTACTTC. The chain combines TRBV5-4 with TRBJ2-7, with D possibly called TRBD1 or TRBD2 (5 bases each). CDR1 is SGHNT and CDR2 is YYREEE in the germline V gene (reference sequence). CDR3 length: 14 amino acids. V was shortened by 2 bases and J by 1 base, with 10 bases between the two germline ends.

This chain links TRBV11-2 with TRBJ2-7, with TRBD1 as a possible D gene (6 bases). CDR1 is SGHAT, CDR2 FQNNGV, per germline. V lost 3 bases to trimming and J lost 4 bases, with 22 bases between them. The CDR3 length is 17 residues. The CDR3 DNA follows: TGTGCCAGCAGCTTCTTGGGCCGACAGGAGTCCTCTTACGAGCAGTACTTC. Its translation: CASSFLGRQESSYEQYF. The variable domain in full, completed from reference TRBV11-2 and TRBJ2-7, reads EAGVAQSPRYKIIEKRQSVAFWCNPISGHATLYWYQQILGQGPKLLIQFQNNGVVDDSQLPKDRFSAERLKGVDSTLKIQPAKLEDSAVYLCASSFLGRQESSYEQYFGPGTRLTVT.

The chain couples TRBV18 to TRBJ2-7; 8 bases match TRBD1. The junction had 7 bases not matched to a gene; V was cut back by 4 bases and J by 5 bases. The germline CDR1 and CDR2 sequences are KGHSH and LQKENI. This CDR3 has 14 residues. CDR3 residues: CASSRPGGWDEQYF. In DNA form, the CDR3 reads TGTGCCAGCTCACGGCCAGGGGGCTGGGACGAGCAGTACTTC.

V and J are TRBV29-1 and TRBJ1-2; no definite D call. The CDR3 covers 14 residues. With 0 bases removed from V and 5 bases from J, the gap between germline ends came to 13 bases. CDR1 and CDR2 from the germline V gene are SQVTM and ANQGSEA. CDR3 region: CSVEENGPFYGYTF. In DNA form, the CDR3 reads TGCAGCGTTGAAGAAAACGGACCCTTTTATGGCTACACCTTC.

The V gene is TRBV27, the J gene TRBJ2-2; maybe TRBD2 (6 bases). CDR1 is MNHEY, CDR2 SMNVEV, per germline (reference sequence). The CDR3 loop spans 14 amino acids. V lost 2 bases and J 3 bases, leaving 7 bases between the germline ends. The CDR3 reads CASSLREDTGELFF. For the CDR3, the DNA is TGTGCCAGCAGTTTAAGGGAGGACACCGGGGAGCTGTTTTTT.

This clone was observed once. The chain links TRBV18 to TRBJ2-7, with D maybe TRBD1 (6 bases). Trimming removed 3 bases from V and 3 bases from J, with 12 bases in between. The CDR3 sequence is 14 residues long. Germline V lookup: CDR1 KGHSH, CDR2 LQKENI. The CDR3 DNA reads TGTGCCAGCTCACCGTCATCAGGGGTCTACGAGCAGTACTTC. Translating it yields CASSPSSGVYEQYF.